Many counts were recorded for the clone carrying this T cell receptor (beta chain). Its matching antigen is unknown. The read comes to an end 3 residues before the CDR3 does, leaving the germline J gene to fill in the end. The source of the sample is a study of T cell clonality in common variable immunodeficiency. Findings and caveats of the study: Compared with healthy controls, CVID subjects showed increased TCRbeta clonality, mostly in about a third. CVID patient heterogeneity limited repertoire-clinical complication correlations. Fewer deletions and N-nucleotide insertions were reportedly seen in common variable immunodeficiency TCR beta sequences.

CVID subjects were around 16 female and more than 25 male, aged roughly 9 to 64. Profiling relied on immunoSEQ multiplex PCR, and the TCRdb table lists in-frame clones only, not all of them. The profile covers about 18,000 clones, none occurring a single time. CDR1 is DFQATT and CDR2 is SNEGSKA in the germline V gene (reference sequence). V trimming: 6 bases; J trimming: 7 bases; junction bases outside the gene matches: 12. There are 16 residues in the CDR3. Sequencing was done on a sample of peripheral blood mononuclear cells. The chain is built from TRBV20-1 and TRBJ2-1, with TRBD2 identical over 13 bases. This receptor was obtained from a human donor with common variable immunodeficiency. Incomplete CDR3 DNA: TGCAGTGCCCCCAGACTAGCGGGAGGACAAGAAAATGAG. Translated, it gives CSAPRLAGGQENE. The full CDR3 is CSAPRLAGGQENEQFF.